This T cell receptor (beta chain) was profiled in a study of blood T cell repertoires in COVID-19. Participants reported their clinical history, and cohort assignment relied on those reports. Recovered status applied to Cohort 3 donors who had two consecutive negative PCRs. It also applied to those with clearance or with symptom resolution. Profiling relied on immunoSEQ multiplex PCR, and the TCRdb table lists in-frame clones only, not all of them. The sample includes about 170,000 clones, roughly 87% seen only once; the top ten take over 7%. The J segment lost 15 bases and the V segment lost 1 base, leaving 4 bases of the junction unmatched. Germline V gene lookup returns CDR1 SEHNR and CDR2 FQNEAQ (reference sequence). The CDR3 extends over 12 amino acids.

This chain connects TRBV7-9 to TRBJ2-1; 9 bases are shared with TRBD1. The receptor was derived from a woman aged 50 to 60 who had recovered from COVID-19. What was sequenced was PBMCs or T cells enriched from blood (not recorded which). In DNA form, the CDR3 reads TGTGCCAGCAGCTTAGGGGGGACAGGGACGTTCTTC. Protein product: CASSLGGTGTFF.